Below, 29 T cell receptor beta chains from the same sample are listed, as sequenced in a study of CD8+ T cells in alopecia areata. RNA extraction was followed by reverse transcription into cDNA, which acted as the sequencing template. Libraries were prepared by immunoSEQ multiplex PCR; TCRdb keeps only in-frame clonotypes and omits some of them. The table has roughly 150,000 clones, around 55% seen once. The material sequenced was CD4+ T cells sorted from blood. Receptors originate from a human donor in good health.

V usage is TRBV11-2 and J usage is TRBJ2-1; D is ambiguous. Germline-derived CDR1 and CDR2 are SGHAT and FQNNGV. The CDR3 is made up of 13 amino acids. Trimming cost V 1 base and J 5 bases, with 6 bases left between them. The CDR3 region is CASSLARHNEQFF. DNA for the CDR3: TGTGCCAGCAGCTTAGCCCGCCACAATGAGCAGTTCTTC.

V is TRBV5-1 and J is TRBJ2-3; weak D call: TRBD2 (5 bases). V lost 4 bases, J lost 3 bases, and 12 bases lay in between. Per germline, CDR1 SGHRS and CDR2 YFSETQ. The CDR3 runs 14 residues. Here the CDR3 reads CASSVSGGTDTQYF. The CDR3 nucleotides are TGCGCCAGCAGCGTATCGGGCGGGACAGATACGCAGTATTTT.

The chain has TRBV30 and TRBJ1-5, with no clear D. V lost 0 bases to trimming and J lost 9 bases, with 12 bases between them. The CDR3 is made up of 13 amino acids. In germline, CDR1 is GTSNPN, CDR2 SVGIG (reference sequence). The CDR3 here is CAWSVLPELPQHF. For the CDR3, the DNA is TGTGCCTGGAGTGTACTACCGGAGTTGCCCCAGCATTTT.

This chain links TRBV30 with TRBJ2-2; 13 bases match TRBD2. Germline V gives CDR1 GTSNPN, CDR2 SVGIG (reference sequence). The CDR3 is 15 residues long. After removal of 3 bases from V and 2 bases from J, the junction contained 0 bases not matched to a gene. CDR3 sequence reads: CAWRGLAGNTGELFF. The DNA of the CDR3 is TGTGCCTGGAGGGGACTAGCGGGAAACACCGGGGAGCTGTTTTTT.

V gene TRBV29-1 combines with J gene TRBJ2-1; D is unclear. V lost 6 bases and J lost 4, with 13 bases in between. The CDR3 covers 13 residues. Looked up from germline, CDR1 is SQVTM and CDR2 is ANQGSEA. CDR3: CSVKLAVYNEQFF. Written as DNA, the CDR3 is TGCAGCGTCAAACTGGCGGTTTACAATGAGCAGTTCTTC.

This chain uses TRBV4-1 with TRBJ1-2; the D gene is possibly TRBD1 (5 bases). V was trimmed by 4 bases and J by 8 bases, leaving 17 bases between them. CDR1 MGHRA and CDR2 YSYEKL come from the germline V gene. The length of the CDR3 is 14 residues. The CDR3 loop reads CASSRLRLQGGYTF. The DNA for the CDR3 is TGCGCCAGCAGCCGTCTACGCCTCCAGGGCGGCTACACCTTC.

The CDR3 nucleotides read TGTGCCAGCAGCTTAGCGATAAATCAGCCCCAGCATTTT. This gives the protein CASSLAINQPQHF. The chain links TRBV7-9 to TRBJ1-5; D ambiguous. This CDR3 spans 13 amino acids. The V and J ends lost 0 bases and 4 bases respectively, with 4 bases between them. Germline values: CDR1 SEHNR, CDR2 FQNEAQ (reference sequence).

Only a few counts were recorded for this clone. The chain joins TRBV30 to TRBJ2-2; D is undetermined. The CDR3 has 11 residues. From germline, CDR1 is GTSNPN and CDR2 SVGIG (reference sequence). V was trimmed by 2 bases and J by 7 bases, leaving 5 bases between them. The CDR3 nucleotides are TGTGCCTGGAGTCCCCTCGGGGAGCTGTTTTTT. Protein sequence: CAWSPLGELFF.

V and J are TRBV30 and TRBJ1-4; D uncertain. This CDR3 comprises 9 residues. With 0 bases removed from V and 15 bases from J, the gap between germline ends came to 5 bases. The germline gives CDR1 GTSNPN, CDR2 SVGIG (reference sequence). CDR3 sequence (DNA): TGTGCCTGGAGTGTACTGGTGTTTTTT. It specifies CAWSVLVFF.

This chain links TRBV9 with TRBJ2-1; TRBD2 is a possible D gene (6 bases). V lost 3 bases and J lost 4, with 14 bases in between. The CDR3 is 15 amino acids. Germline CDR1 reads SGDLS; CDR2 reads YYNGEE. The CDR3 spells CASSGDSGKYNEQFF. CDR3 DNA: TGTGCCAGCAGCGGGGACTCTGGTAAATACAATGAGCAGTTCTTC.

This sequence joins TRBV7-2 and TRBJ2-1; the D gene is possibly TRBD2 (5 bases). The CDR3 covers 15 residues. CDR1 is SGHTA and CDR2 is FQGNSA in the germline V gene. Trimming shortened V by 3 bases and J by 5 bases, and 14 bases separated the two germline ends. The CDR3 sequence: CASSLSGRRHNEQFF. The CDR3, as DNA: TGTGCCAGCAGCTTGAGCGGAAGGCGCCACAATGAGCAGTTCTTC.

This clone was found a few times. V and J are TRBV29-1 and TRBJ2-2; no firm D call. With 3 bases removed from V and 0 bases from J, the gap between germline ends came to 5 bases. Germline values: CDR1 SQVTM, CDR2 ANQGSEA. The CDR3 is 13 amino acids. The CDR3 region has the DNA TGCAGCGTTGATAAGGCGAACACCGGGGAGCTGTTTTTT. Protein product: CSVDKANTGELFF.

The CDR3 region is CSVYGHGGDSGNTIYF. As DNA, the CDR3 is TGCAGCGTTTATGGTCACGGCGGAGACTCTGGAAACACCATATATTTT. This chain uses TRBV29-1 with TRBJ1-3; D unresolved. Germline CDR1 reads SQVTM; CDR2 reads ANQGSEA. Trimming removed 5 bases at V and 0 bases at J, with 17 bases between. This CDR3 contains 16 residues.

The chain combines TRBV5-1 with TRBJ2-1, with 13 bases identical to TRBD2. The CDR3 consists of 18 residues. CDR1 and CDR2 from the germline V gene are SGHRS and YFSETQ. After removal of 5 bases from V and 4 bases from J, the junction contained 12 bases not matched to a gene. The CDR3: CASRGLAGVGTMYNEQFF. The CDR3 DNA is TGCGCCAGCAGAGGACTAGCGGGAGTGGGGACCATGTACAATGAGCAGTTCTTC.

As DNA, the CDR3 is TGCGCCAGCAGCCTGGCGGAAATACCTTACGAGCAGTACTTC. Its protein product is CASSLAEIPYEQYF. V is TRBV5-1 and J is TRBJ2-7; D uncertain. CDR1 is SGHRS and CDR2 is YFSETQ in the germline V gene. The V and J ends lost 4 bases and 4 bases respectively, with 15 bases between them. The CDR3 length is 14 residues.

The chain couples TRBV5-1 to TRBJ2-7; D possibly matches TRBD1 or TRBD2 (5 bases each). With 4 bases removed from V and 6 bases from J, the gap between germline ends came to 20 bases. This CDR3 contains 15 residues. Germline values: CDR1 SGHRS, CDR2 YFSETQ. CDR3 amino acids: CASSPWDDGASEQYF. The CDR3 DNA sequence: TGCGCCAGCAGCCCATGGGACGACGGGGCTAGCGAGCAGTACTTC.

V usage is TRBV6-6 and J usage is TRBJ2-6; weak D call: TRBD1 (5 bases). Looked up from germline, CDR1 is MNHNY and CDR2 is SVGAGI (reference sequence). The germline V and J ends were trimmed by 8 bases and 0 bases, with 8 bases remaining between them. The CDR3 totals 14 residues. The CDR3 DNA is TGTGCCAGCCTTACAGGCTCTGGGGCCAACGTCCTGACTTTC. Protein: CASLTGSGANVLTF.

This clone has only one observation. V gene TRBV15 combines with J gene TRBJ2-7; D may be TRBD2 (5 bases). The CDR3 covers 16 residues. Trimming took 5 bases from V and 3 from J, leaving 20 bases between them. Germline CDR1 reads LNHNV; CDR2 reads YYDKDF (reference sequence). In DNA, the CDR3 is TGTGCCACCAGCCTCAGCGGTAAGGGAGCCAACTACGAGCAGTACTTC. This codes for CATSLSGKGANYEQYF.

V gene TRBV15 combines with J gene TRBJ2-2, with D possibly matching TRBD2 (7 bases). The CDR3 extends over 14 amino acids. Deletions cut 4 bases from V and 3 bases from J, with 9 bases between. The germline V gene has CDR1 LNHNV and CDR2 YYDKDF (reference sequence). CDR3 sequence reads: CATSIGGDTGELFF. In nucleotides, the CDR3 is TGTGCCACCAGCATAGGGGGGGACACCGGGGAGCTGTTTTTT.

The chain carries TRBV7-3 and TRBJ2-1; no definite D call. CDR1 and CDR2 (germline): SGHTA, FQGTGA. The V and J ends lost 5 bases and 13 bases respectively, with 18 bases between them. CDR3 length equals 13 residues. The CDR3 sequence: CASSPLPAEQQFF. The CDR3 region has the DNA TGTGCCAGCAGCCCCCTGCCGGCGGAACAACAGTTCTTC.

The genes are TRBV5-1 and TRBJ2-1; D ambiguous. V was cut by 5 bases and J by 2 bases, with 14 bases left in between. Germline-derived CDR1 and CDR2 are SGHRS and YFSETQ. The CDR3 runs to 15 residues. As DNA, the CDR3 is TGCGCCAGCAGTCCTCCGGGCGGTGCCTACAATGAGCAGTTCTTC. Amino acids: CASSPPGGAYNEQFF.

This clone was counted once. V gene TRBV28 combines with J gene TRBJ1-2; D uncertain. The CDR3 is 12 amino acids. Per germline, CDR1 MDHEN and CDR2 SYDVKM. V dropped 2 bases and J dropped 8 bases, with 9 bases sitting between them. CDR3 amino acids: CASSLKGLGYTF. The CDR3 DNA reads TGTGCCAGCAGTTTAAAGGGTCTGGGCTACACCTTC.

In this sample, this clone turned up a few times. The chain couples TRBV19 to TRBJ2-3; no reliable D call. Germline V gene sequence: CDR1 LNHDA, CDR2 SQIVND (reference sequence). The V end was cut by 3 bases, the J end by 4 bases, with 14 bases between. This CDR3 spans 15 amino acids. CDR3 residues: CASSMGRTLSDTQYF. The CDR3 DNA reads TGTGCCAGTAGTATGGGCAGGACCCTCTCAGATACGCAGTATTTT.

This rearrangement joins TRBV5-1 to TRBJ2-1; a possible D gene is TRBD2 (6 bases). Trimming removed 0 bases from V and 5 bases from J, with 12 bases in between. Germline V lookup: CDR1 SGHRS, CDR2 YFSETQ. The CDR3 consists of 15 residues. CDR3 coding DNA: TGCGCCAGCAGCTTGGTCGGGGGATTGGACAATGAGCAGTTCTTC. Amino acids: CASSLVGGLDNEQFF.

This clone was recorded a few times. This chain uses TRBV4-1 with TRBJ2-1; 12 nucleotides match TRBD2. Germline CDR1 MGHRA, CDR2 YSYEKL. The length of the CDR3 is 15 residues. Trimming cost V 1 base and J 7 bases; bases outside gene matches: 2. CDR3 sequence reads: CASSQGLAGVNEQFF. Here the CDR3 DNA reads TGCGCCAGCAGCCAAGGACTAGCGGGAGTGAATGAGCAGTTCTTC.

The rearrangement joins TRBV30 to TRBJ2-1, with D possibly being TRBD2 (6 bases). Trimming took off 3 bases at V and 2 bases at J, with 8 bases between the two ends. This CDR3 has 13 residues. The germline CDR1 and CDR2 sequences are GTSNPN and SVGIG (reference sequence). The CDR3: CAWRRDTYNEQFF. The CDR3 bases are TGTGCCTGGAGGCGGGATACCTACAATGAGCAGTTCTTC.

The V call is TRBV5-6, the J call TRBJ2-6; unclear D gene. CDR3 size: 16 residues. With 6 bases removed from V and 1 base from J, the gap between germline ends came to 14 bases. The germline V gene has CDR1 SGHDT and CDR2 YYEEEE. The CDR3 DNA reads TGTGCCAGCAACCTATTAGACGGGTCTGGGGCCAACGTCCTGACTTTC. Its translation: CASNLLDGSGANVLTF. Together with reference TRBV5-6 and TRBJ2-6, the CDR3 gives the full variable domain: DAGVTQSPTHLIKTRGQQVTLRCSPKSGHDTVSWYQQALGQGPQFIFQYYEEEERQRGNFPDRFSGHQFPNYSSELNVNALLLGDSALYLCASNLLDGSGANVLTFGAGSRLTVL.

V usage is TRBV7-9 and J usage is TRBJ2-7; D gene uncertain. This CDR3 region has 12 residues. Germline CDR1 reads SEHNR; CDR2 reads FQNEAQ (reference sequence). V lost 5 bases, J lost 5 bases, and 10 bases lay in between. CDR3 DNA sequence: TGTGCCAGCAGCCCTGGCGACGACGAGCAGTACTTC. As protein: CASSPGDDEQYF.

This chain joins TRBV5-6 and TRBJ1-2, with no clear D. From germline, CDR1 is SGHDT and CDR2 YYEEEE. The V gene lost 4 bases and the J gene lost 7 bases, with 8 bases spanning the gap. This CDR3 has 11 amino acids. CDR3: CASSRGIGYTF. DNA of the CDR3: TGTGCCAGCAGCCGTGGCATTGGCTACACCTTC. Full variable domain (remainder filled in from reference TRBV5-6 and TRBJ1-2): DAGVTQSPTHLIKTRGQQVTLRCSPKSGHDTVSWYQQALGQGPQFIFQYYEEEERQRGNFPDRFSGHQFPNYSSELNVNALLLGDSALYLCASSRGIGYTFGSGTRLTVV.